This TCR beta chain was identified during a study of cytomegalovirus exposure and HLA in healthy donors. This CDR3 is built from 14 residues. In germline, CDR1 is SGHTA, CDR2 FQGTGA. Trimming stripped 2 bases from V and 5 bases from J, with 13 bases between. The study's findings and limits: Researchers reported that three CMV-associated chains were confirmed in vitro as CMV antigen-specific. In a later analysis, TCR beta V- and J-gene trimming showed a link to a missense DCLRE1C variant. Previous analysis showed most TCR beta V segments were productive about 87% or about 30% of the time.

The PCR contained 60 Vbeta and 13 Jbeta primers. TCRdb keeps only in-frame clones here, not all; method: immunoSEQ multiplex PCR. Of around 110,000 clones in the sample, approximately 80% were seen once. As for this clone: What it binds is not known.

The V and J genes are TRBV7-3 and TRBJ2-7, with a tentative D call TRBD1 (5 bases). The TCR sequence derives from a woman in her twenties or thirties in good health and CMV-seronegative. The specimen was PBMCs. CDR3 nucleotide sequence: TGTGCCAGCAGCTTAGGTCAGGGTCTCAACGAGCAGTACTTC. Its translation: CASSLGQGLNEQYF.